This is a list of T cell receptor beta chains from one sample in a study of shared clonotypes between healthy human individuals. Some clones are missing from TCRdb's copy, which holds only in-frame ones; the method was immunoSEQ multiplex PCR. The data show hundreds of thousands of clones, 95% to 96% seen once. Sample: naive CD8+ T cells sorted from blood. The origin of the receptors is a woman in her twenties or thirties in good health. CDR3s include the opening cysteine and the closing phenylalanine or tryptophan. Fields, in order: V gene, J gene, clone size, D gene, CDR3 DNA, CDR3 protein. The D gene is left open where the match is weak. A row's size may be missing; if present it is once, few, many or a size class.

v_gene: TRBV9
j_gene: TRBJ1-5
abundance: -
d_gene: -
CDR3nt: TGTGCCAGCAGCGTAGATAAGGGACAGCCCCAGCATTTT
CDR3aa: CASSVDKGQPQHF

v_gene: TRBV25-1
j_gene: TRBJ1-2
abundance: -
d_gene: -
CDR3nt: TGTGCCAGCAGTGAATCCGGTGGCGGCCGAGGCTACACCTTC
CDR3aa: CASSESGGGRGYTF

v_gene: TRBV9
j_gene: TRBJ2-5
abundance: -
d_gene: -
CDR3nt: TGTGCCAGCAGCAACTCGGAGACCCAGTACTTC
CDR3aa: CASSNSETQYF

v_gene: TRBV10-2
j_gene: TRBJ2-7
abundance: -
d_gene: -
CDR3nt: TGCGCCAGCAGTGAGCCTTACGAGCAGTACTTC
CDR3aa: CASSEPYEQYF

v_gene: TRBV29-1
j_gene: TRBJ2-1
abundance: -
d_gene: TRBD1
CDR3nt: TGCAGCGTTGAGGGACAGACCTACAATGAGCAGTTCTTC
CDR3aa: CSVEGQTYNEQFF

v_gene: TRBV2
j_gene: TRBJ1-4
abundance: -
d_gene: -
CDR3nt: TGTGCCAGCAGTAACATGGAAGGGTCTAATGAAAAACTGTTTTTT
CDR3aa: CASSNMEGSNEKLFF

v_gene: TRBV28
j_gene: TRBJ2-1
abundance: -
d_gene: -
CDR3nt: TGTGCCAGCAGTGGGGCTCTGGAGGTGCGGTTAAATGAGCAGTTCTTC
CDR3aa: CASSGALEVRLNEQFF

v_gene: TRBV19
j_gene: TRBJ1-1
abundance: -
d_gene: -
CDR3nt: TGTGCCAGTTCTCAGGGGTGGACTGAAGCTTTCTTT
CDR3aa: CASSQGWTEAFF

v_gene: TRBV5-1
j_gene: TRBJ2-1
abundance: -
d_gene: -
CDR3nt: TGCGCCAGCAGCTTGGGAGCGAGCTCCTACAATGAGCAGTTCTTC
CDR3aa: CASSLGASSYNEQFF

v_gene: TRBV7-9
j_gene: TRBJ2-3
abundance: -
d_gene: TRBD2
CDR3nt: TGTGCCAGCAGCCCCCCCGGGGGGGGCACAGATACGCAGTATTTT
CDR3aa: CASSPPGGGTDTQYF

v_gene: TRBV19
j_gene: TRBJ2-1
abundance: once
d_gene: TRBD2
CDR3nt: TGTGCCAGTAGTTGGGTAGCGGGAGACTCCTACAATGAGCAGTTCTTC
CDR3aa: CASSWVAGDSYNEQFF

v_gene: TRBV19
j_gene: TRBJ1-3
abundance: -
d_gene: TRBD1
CDR3nt: TGTGCCAGTAGTGCGGACAGGGCGAGCTCTGGAAACACCATATATTTT
CDR3aa: CASSADRASSGNTIYF

v_gene: TRBV6-5
j_gene: TRBJ1-5
abundance: -
d_gene: -
CDR3nt: TGTGCCAGCAGTTTATATCGTGATCAGCCCCAGCATTTT
CDR3aa: CASSLYRDQPQHF

v_gene: TRBV29-1
j_gene: TRBJ1-1
abundance: -
d_gene: -
CDR3nt: TGCAGCGTCGCTACAAGTGACACTGAAGCTTTCTTT
CDR3aa: CSVATSDTEAFF

v_gene: TRBV2
j_gene: TRBJ2-2
abundance: -
d_gene: TRBD2
CDR3nt: TGTGCCGCTAGAGGCGGGAGGGCCTTCGGGGAGCTGTTTTTT
CDR3aa: CAARGGRAFGELFF

v_gene: TRBV30
j_gene: TRBJ2-1
abundance: -
d_gene: TRBD2
CDR3nt: TGTGCCTGGAGTGGGACTAGCGGAGGGGAACAGTTCTTC
CDR3aa: CAWSGTSGGEQFF

v_gene: TRBV28
j_gene: TRBJ1-5
abundance: -
d_gene: TRBD1
CDR3nt: TGTGCCAGTTCTACAGGGGTCAGAAGGAATCAGCCCCAGCATTTT
CDR3aa: CASSTGVRRNQPQHF

v_gene: TRBV12-5
j_gene: TRBJ1-2
abundance: once
d_gene: -
CDR3nt: TGTGCTAGTGCCGTTAGTATCCTCGCCACGGGGTTAAACTATGGCTACACCTTC
CDR3aa: CASAVSILATGLNYGYTF

v_gene: TRBV2
j_gene: TRBJ2-1
abundance: -
d_gene: -
CDR3nt: TGTGCCAGCAGAACCTTGCAGGGTACGTACTACAATGAGCAGTTCTTC
CDR3aa: CASRTLQGTYYNEQFF

v_gene: TRBV9
j_gene: TRBJ2-7
abundance: -
d_gene: -
CDR3nt: TGTGCCAGCAGCGTAAGACCAGGCAGAGGGGCTGGCGAGCAGTACTTC
CDR3aa: CASSVRPGRGAGEQYF